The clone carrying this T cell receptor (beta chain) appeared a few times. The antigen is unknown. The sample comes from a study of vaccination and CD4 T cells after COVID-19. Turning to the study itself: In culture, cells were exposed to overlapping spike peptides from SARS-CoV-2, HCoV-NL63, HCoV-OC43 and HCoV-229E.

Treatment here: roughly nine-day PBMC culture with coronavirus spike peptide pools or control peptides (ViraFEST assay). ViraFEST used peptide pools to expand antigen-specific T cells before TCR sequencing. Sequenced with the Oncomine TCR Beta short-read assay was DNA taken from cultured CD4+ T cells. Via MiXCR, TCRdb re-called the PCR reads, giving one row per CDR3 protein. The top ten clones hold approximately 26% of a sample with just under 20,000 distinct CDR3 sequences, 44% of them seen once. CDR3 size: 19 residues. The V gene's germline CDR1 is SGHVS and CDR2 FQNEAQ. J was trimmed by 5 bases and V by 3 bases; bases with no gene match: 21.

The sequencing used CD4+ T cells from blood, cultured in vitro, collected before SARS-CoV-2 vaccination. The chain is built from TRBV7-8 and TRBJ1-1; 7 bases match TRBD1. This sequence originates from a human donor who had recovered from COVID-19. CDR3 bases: TGTGCCAGCAGCTTCTGGGAGGGGGCCGATATGATAATAGGGACTGAAGCTTTCTTT. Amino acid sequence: CASSFWEGADMIIGTEAFF. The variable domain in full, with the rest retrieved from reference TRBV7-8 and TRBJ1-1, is GAGVSQSPRYKVAKRGQDVALRCDPISGHVSLFWYQQALGQGPEFLTYFQNEAQLDKSGLPSDRFFAERPEGSVSTLKIQRTQQEDSAVYLCASSFWEGADMIIGTEAFFGQGTRLTVV.